The 21 T cell receptor beta chains given below trace back to one sample, sequenced in a study of T cells in localized non-small cell lung cancer. Sequencing was performed with immunoSEQ multiplex PCR; in TCRdb, only in-frame clones are kept and a portion is missing. This sample carries 70,000 to 95,000 clones, approximately 91% of them seen once, and the ten largest clones take over 4%. This specimen consisted of PBMCs, obtained before any cancer treatment. These receptors were taken from a woman aged 40-69 years with stage II squamous cell lung carcinoma.

This chain connects TRBV19 to TRBJ1-5; a weak D match, TRBD1 (6 bases). The germline gives CDR1 LNHDA, CDR2 SQIVND (reference sequence). The V end lost 4 bases, the J end lost 0 bases, and 16 bases lay between the germline ends. The CDR3 covers 17 residues. CDR3 in DNA: TGTGCCAGTAGTACCCAGGGCAGGGGAAATAGCAATCAGCCCCAGCATTTT. Its translation: CASSTQGRGNSNQPQHF. Based on the CDR3 plus reference TRBV19 and TRBJ1-5, the full variable domain is DGGITQSPKYLFRKEGQNVTLSCEQNLNHDAMYWYRQDPGQGLRLIYYSQIVNDFQKGDIAEGYSVSREKKESFPLTVTSAQKNPTAFYLCASSTQGRGNSNQPQHFGDGTRLSIL.

This sequence joins TRBV10-2 and TRBJ1-1; no firm D call. The CDR3 consists of 15 residues. The germline gives CDR1 WSHSY, CDR2 SAAADI. Deletions cut 6 bases from V and 2 bases from J, with 16 bases between. The CDR3 DNA reads as TGCGCCAGCAGACCCCAGGACTGGAGAAACACTGAAGCTTTCTTT. Translated: CASRPQDWRNTEAFF.

The DNA of the CDR3 is TGTGCCAGCAGCCGGACTAGCGGAGATACAGATACGCAGTATTTT. Protein product: CASSRTSGDTDTQYF. The V gene is TRBV4-2, the J gene TRBJ2-3; 10 bases line up with TRBD2. The length of the CDR3 is 15 residues. The ends lost 4 bases at V and 3 bases at J; junction bases unmatched: 4. Germline V gene sequence: CDR1 LGHNA, CDR2 YNFKEQ.

The chain recombines TRBV4-1 with TRBJ1-2; tentatively, D is TRBD1 (5 bases). There are 13 residues in the CDR3. The germline V gene has CDR1 MGHRA and CDR2 YSYEKL. Trimming left V 3 bases short and J 2 bases short, with 7 bases between. CDR3 DNA: TGCGCCAGCAGCCACGCAGGGAACTATGGCTACACCTTC. The encoded protein is CASSHAGNYGYTF.

The CDR3 DNA is TGTGCCAGCAGTTTCTCCTGGGGGAGCAATCAGCCCCAGCATTTT. This translates into CASSFSWGSNQPQHF. The rearrangement uses TRBV28 and TRBJ1-5, with D possibly matching TRBD1 (5 bases). The V gene lost 3 bases and the J gene lost 1 base, with 10 bases spanning the gap. This CDR3 is built from 15 residues. The germline V gene encodes CDR1 MDHEN and CDR2 SYDVKM.

V is TRBV30 and J is TRBJ2-7; possible D gene TRBD1, 5 bases. From germline, CDR1 is GTSNPN and CDR2 SVGIG (reference sequence). V lost 5 bases to trimming and J lost 9 bases, with 14 bases between them. CDR3 length: 11 amino acids. CDR3 loop: CAWDVGPGQYF. The CDR3 DNA reads as TGTGCCTGGGACGTGGGGCCGGGGCAGTACTTC.

The chain joins TRBV6-5 to TRBJ1-2; maybe TRBD1 (6 bases). This CDR3 is 14 amino acids long. Trimming removed 2 bases at V and 2 bases at J, with 9 bases between. Germline CDR1 reads MNHEY; CDR2 reads SVGAGI. The CDR3 bases are TGTGCCAGCAGTTACACCGGACAGAACTATGGCTACACCTTC. It specifies CASSYTGQNYGYTF.

J is TRBJ2-1 and V is TRBV5-4, with 7 bases fitting TRBD2. J gave up 4 bases and V 4 bases, and 5 bases lay outside the gene matches. This CDR3 has 14 amino acids. Germline loops: CDR1 SGHNT, CDR2 YYREEE (reference sequence). In DNA, the CDR3 is TGTGCCAGCAGCGCGGGACTACCTTACAATGAGCAGTTCTTC. Amino acids: CASSAGLPYNEQFF.

CDR3 region: CASSRNNEQFF. In nucleotides, the CDR3 is TGCGCCAGCAGCCGGAACAATGAGCAGTTCTTC. The chain combines TRBV5-1 with TRBJ2-1; D call uncertain. The germline CDR1 and CDR2 sequences are SGHRS and YFSETQ. CDR3 length equals 11 residues. V lost 4 bases to trimming and J lost 5 bases, with 4 bases between them.

The V and J genes are TRBV5-1 and TRBJ2-1; D perhaps matches TRBD2 (5 bases). The CDR3 is 14 residues long. V lost 0 bases and J 9 bases, leaving 13 bases between the germline ends. CDR1 is SGHRS, CDR2 YFSETQ, per germline. The CDR3 region has the DNA TGCGCCAGCAGCTTGGCCGTTCGGGGAAGTGAGCAGTTCTTC. It translates to CASSLAVRGSEQFF.

The CDR3 DNA reads as TGTGCCAGCAGGTACCGGGACAGAGGCACCGGGGAGCTGTTTTTT. Translating it yields CASRYRDRGTGELFF. This chain links TRBV2 with TRBJ2-2; 7 positions agree with TRBD1. CDR1 is SNHLY and CDR2 is FYNNEI in the germline V gene. The CDR3 has 15 amino acids. Trimming cost V 6 bases and J 4 bases; bases outside gene matches: 8. The entire variable domain, with the rest obtained from reference TRBV2 and TRBJ2-2, is as follows: EPEVTQTPSHQVTQMGQEVILRCVPISNHLYFYWYRQILGQKVEFLVSFYNNEISEKSEIFDDQFSVERPDGSNFTLKIRSTKLEDSAMYFCASRYRDRGTGELFFGEGSRLTVL.

Concerning this clone: In the same sample, other DNA sequences code for this CDR3. This sequence joins TRBV29-1 and TRBJ1-5; 7 bases match TRBD1. CDR1 is SQVTM, CDR2 ANQGSEA, per germline. The CDR3 contains 12 residues. With 6 bases clipped from V and 3 bases from J, the junction kept 2 bases outside the gene matches. Written as DNA, the CDR3 is TGCAGCGTAGGGGGCGCCAATCAGCCCCAGCATTTT. It specifies CSVGGANQPQHF.

The chain uses TRBV6-6 and TRBJ1-2, with 7 bases aligning to TRBD1. Germline V CDR1 and CDR2: MNHNY, SVGAGI (reference sequence). The CDR3 sequence is 15 residues long. The trim removed 6 bases at V and 3 bases at J, leaving 10 bases unmatched. The CDR3 region is CASRPSDRDHYGYTF. In DNA, the CDR3 is TGTGCCAGCAGACCTTCCGACAGGGATCACTATGGCTACACCTTC.

The chain carries TRBV6-6 and TRBJ1-1; a weak D match, TRBD1 (5 bases). V was trimmed by 6 bases and J by 1 base, leaving 18 bases between them. Germline V gene sequence: CDR1 MNHNY, CDR2 SVGAGI (reference sequence). The CDR3 is made up of 16 amino acids. The CDR3 DNA reads as TGTGCCAGCAGCCCCCCTTTGGGGGGATGGAACACTGAAGCTTTCTTT. It specifies CASSPPLGGWNTEAFF.

CDR3 sequence reads: CSVALPWGDTQYF. Here the CDR3 DNA reads TGCAGCGTCGCCCTACCTTGGGGAGATACGCAGTATTTT. V usage is TRBV29-1 and J usage is TRBJ2-3, with unresolved D. Germline CDR1 SQVTM, CDR2 ANQGSEA. The CDR3 is made up of 13 amino acids. Trimming took 6 bases from V and 5 from J, leaving 15 bases between them.

The gene calls are TRBV5-1 and TRBJ1-1; 12 nucleotides align to TRBD1. The CDR3 extends over 16 amino acids. Unmatched junction bases numbered 11, after V lost 0 bases and J lost 11 bases. Germline lookup yields CDR1 SGHRS and CDR2 YFSETQ. For the CDR3, the DNA is TGCGCCAGCAGCTTGGCCGGGACAGGGGGCGGAGAGTCGGCTTTCTTT. Translating gives CASSLAGTGGGESAFF.

This clone was found once. The V call is TRBV5-1, the J call TRBJ1-6; tentative D call: TRBD1 (5 bases). The CDR3 consists of 15 residues. V lost 0 bases, J lost 7 bases, and 11 bases lay in between. Germline loops: CDR1 SGHRS, CDR2 YFSETQ. DNA of the CDR3: TGCGCCAGCAGCTTGGGTAGACAGCTAAATTCACCCCTCCACTTT. Encoded protein: CASSLGRQLNSPLHF. The whole variable domain, filled in from reference TRBV5-1 and TRBJ1-6, reads KAGVTQTPRYLIKTRGQQVTLSCSPISGHRSVSWYQQTPGQGLQFLFEYFSETQRNKGNFPGRFSGRQFSNSRSEMNVSTLELGDSALYLCASSLGRQLNSPLHFGNGTRLTVT.

This clone was found once. The V call is TRBV6-5, the J call TRBJ2-1, with 8 positions matching TRBD1. The CDR3 extends over 15 amino acids. J lost 2 bases, V lost 6 bases, and 6 bases had no gene match. The V gene's germline CDR1 is MNHEY and CDR2 SVGAGI. The CDR3 here is CASRTTGVPYNEQFF. The CDR3 region has the DNA TGTGCCAGCAGAACGACAGGGGTCCCCTACAATGAGCAGTTCTTC.

The rearrangement links TRBV6-1 to TRBJ2-1; 7 nucleotides agree with TRBD2. Losses at the gene ends were 2 bases for V and 3 bases for J; bases not matched to a gene: 4. CDR1 is MNHNS, CDR2 SASEGT, per germline. This CDR3 comprises 15 residues. CDR3 sequence: CASSEMGGSYNEQFF. In DNA, the CDR3 is TGTGCCAGCAGTGAAATGGGCGGGAGCTACAATGAGCAGTTCTTC.

This clone was counted once. The genes are TRBV19 and TRBJ1-5; D unresolved. The V end was cut by 0 bases, the J end by 0 bases, with 3 bases between. CDR3 length equals 14 residues. CDR1 and CDR2 from the germline V gene are LNHDA and SQIVND (reference sequence). CDR3 DNA sequence: TGTGCCAGTAGTATAGATTATAGCAATCAGCCCCAGCATTTT. This gives the protein CASSIDYSNQPQHF.

The J gene is TRBJ1-1, the V gene TRBV6-5; 12 positions match TRBD1. The V and J ends lost 6 bases and 5 bases, in that order; junction bases with no gene match: 1. The germline V gene encodes CDR1 MNHEY and CDR2 SVGAGI. This CDR3 is 13 amino acids long. The CDR3 DNA reads TGTGCCAGCAGGGGACAGGGGGCAACTGAAGCTTTCTTT. Protein sequence: CASRGQGATEAFF.